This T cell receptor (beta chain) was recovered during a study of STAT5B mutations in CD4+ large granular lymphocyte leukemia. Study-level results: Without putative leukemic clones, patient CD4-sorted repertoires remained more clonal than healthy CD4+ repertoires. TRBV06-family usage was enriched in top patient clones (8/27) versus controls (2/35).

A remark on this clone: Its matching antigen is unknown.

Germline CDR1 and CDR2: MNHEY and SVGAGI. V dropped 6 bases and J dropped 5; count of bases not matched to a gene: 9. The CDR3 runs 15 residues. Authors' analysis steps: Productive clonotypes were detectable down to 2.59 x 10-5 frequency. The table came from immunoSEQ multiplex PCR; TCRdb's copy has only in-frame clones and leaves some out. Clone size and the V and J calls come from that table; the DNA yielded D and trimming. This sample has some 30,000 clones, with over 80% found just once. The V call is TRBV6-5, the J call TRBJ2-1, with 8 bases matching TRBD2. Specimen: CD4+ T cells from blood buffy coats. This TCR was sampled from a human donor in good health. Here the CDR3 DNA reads TGTGCCAGCAGCCGGGGGCCAGCGGGAGACAATGAGCAGTTCTTC. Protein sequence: CASSRGPAGDNEQFF.